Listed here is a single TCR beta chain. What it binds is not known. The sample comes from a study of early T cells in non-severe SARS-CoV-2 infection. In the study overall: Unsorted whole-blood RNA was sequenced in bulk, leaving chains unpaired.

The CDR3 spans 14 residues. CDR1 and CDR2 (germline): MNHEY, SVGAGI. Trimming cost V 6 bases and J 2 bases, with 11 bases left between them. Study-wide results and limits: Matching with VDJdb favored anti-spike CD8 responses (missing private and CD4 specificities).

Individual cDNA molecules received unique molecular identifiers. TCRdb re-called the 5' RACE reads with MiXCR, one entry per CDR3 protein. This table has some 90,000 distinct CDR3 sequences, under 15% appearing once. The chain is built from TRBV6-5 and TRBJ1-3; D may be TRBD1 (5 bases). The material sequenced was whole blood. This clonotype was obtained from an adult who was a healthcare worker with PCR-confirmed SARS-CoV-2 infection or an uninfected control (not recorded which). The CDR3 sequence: CASRAQGPGNTIYF. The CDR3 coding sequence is TGTGCCAGCAGAGCGCAGGGACCTGGAAACACCATATATTTT.